One sample yielded the 14 T cell receptor beta chains listed below, sequenced in a study of cytomegalovirus exposure and HLA in healthy donors. The PCR used 60 Vbeta and 13 Jbeta primers. Using immunoSEQ multiplex PCR, the repertoire was profiled, and TCRdb retains in-frame clones only, with some absent. Seen here are tens of thousands of clones, about 66% observed once, and the top ten hold roughly 5.5%. Sequencing was performed on PBMCs. The receptors stem from a boy under 18 in good health and CMV-seropositive.

This clone was observed a single time. This chain joins TRBV6-5 and TRBJ2-2, with D possibly TRBD2 on 5 matching bases. Germline lookup yields CDR1 MNHEY and CDR2 SVGAGI. Trimming cost V 0 bases and J 0 bases, with 8 bases left between them. The CDR3 spans 16 residues. CDR3 region: CASSYSSGANTGELFF. The DNA for the CDR3 is TGTGCCAGCAGTTACTCGTCCGGGGCGAACACCGGGGAGCTGTTTTTT.

V and J are TRBV7-9 and TRBJ2-7; a weak D match, TRBD2 (6 bases). V shed 5 bases and J shed 7 bases, with 18 bases lying between them. The length of the CDR3 is 14 residues. CDR1 and CDR2 (germline): SEHNR, FQNEAQ (reference sequence). In DNA form, the CDR3 reads TGTGCCAGCAGCCCCCGGGACTCCCTGGGTGAGCAGTACTTC. It yields the protein CASSPRDSLGEQYF.

The chain couples TRBV6-1 to TRBJ2-7; TRBD2 matches 10 bases. CDR1 and CDR2 (germline): MNHNS, SASEGT. This CDR3 region has 15 residues. V dropped 2 bases and J dropped 7; count of bases not matched to a gene: 8. The CDR3 DNA reads TGTGCCAGCAGTGAATCTAGCGGGGGATCTGGGGAGCAGTACTTC. This codes for CASSESSGGSGEQYF.

This clone has just one count. This chain links TRBV30 with TRBJ1-2, with a possible D match to TRBD1 (6 bases). Germline CDR1 and CDR2: GTSNPN and SVGIG (reference sequence). This CDR3 is 12 amino acids long. Here the CDR3 DNA reads TGTGCATCGAGGGGGTTTTCGGATGGCTACACCTTC. This sequence encodes CASRGFSDGYTF.

V usage is TRBV5-6 and J usage is TRBJ2-3; D is perhaps TRBD2 (5 bases). This CDR3 region has 16 residues. V was clipped by 2 bases and J by 0 bases, with 13 bases between them. CDR1 is SGHDT, CDR2 YYEEEE, per germline. Written as DNA, the CDR3 is TGTGCCAGCAGCTTTGAACGGGGTGCTAGCACAGATACGCAGTATTTT. Amino acids: CASSFERGASTDTQYF.

This clone appeared a single time. The V gene is TRBV30, the J gene TRBJ1-4, with D maybe TRBD1 (6 bases). Germline V gene sequence: CDR1 GTSNPN, CDR2 SVGIG (reference sequence). The CDR3 has 13 amino acids. The V gene lost 3 bases and the J gene lost 5 bases, with 10 bases spanning the gap. The CDR3 reads CAWSGGLNEKLFF. The CDR3 DNA follows: TGTGCCTGGAGCGGGGGGCTCAATGAAAAACTGTTTTTT.

The rearrangement links TRBV6-1 to TRBJ2-7, with 8 bases aligning to TRBD1. This CDR3 region has 14 residues. Germline V gene lookup returns CDR1 MNHNS and CDR2 SASEGT. The V segment lost 7 bases and the J segment 3 bases; nucleotides outside the gene matches: 8. The CDR3 protein is CASMIGQGFYEQYF. The CDR3 DNA reads as TGTGCCAGCATGATCGGACAGGGTTTCTACGAGCAGTACTTC.

The chain combines TRBV2 with TRBJ2-3, with a weak D call TRBD2 (6 bases). The CDR3 loop spans 13 amino acids. Between the trimmed V and J ends, which lost 6 bases and 0 bases, there was a span of 7 bases. Germline V lookup: CDR1 SNHLY, CDR2 FYNNEI. CDR3 coding DNA: TGTGCCAGCAGAAGCGGGAGCACAGATACGCAGTATTTT. Translation: CASRSGSTDTQYF.

The chain has TRBV5-4 and TRBJ2-5, with 7 bases matching TRBD1. With V trimmed by 4 bases and J by 2 bases, 8 bases remained unmatched. The length of the CDR3 is 15 residues. The germline V gene has CDR1 SGHNT and CDR2 YYREEE (reference sequence). The CDR3 DNA reads TGTGCCAGCAGCCGTCCCGGGACAGATCAAGAGACCCAGTACTTC. Protein: CASSRPGTDQETQYF.

CDR3 sequence reads: CASSPGLLSEKLFF. In DNA form, the CDR3 reads TGTGCCAGCAGCCCGGGACTGCTAAGTGAAAAACTGTTTTTT. The V gene is TRBV6-5, the J gene TRBJ1-4; possible D gene TRBD1, 5 bases. This CDR3 has 14 residues. Germline V CDR1 and CDR2: MNHEY, SVGAGI. V dropped 6 bases and J dropped 7 bases, with 15 bases sitting between them.

V usage is TRBV5-4 and J usage is TRBJ2-3; TRBD2 aligns across 13 bases. Per germline, CDR1 SGHNT and CDR2 YYREEE (reference sequence). Germline trimming cut 4 bases from V and 0 bases from J; bases unmatched to any gene: 2. The CDR3 consists of 16 residues. CDR3 amino acids: CASSPLAGGSTDTQYF. DNA of the CDR3: TGTGCCAGCAGCCCACTAGCGGGGGGGAGCACAGATACGCAGTATTTT.

The rearrangement uses TRBV5-6 and TRBJ1-4, with TRBD1 as a possible D gene (5 bases). The germline gives CDR1 SGHDT, CDR2 YYEEEE. Trimming took 0 bases from V and 5 from J, leaving 11 bases between them. The CDR3 consists of 15 residues. The CDR3 reads CASSLGQGLNEKLFF. The CDR3 DNA is TGTGCCAGCAGCTTGGGGCAGGGCTTAAATGAAAAACTGTTTTTT.

The CDR3 spells CATSRVSSSPLHF. The CDR3 bases are TGTGCCACCAGCAGAGTATCTAGTTCACCCCTCCACTTT. The chain has TRBV15 and TRBJ1-6, with D unresolved. Germline V gives CDR1 LNHNV, CDR2 YYDKDF (reference sequence). The CDR3 extends over 13 amino acids. Trimming left V 1 base short and J 9 bases short, with 7 bases between.

The rearrangement links TRBV29-1 to TRBJ2-1, with TRBD2 identical over 9 bases. Trimming cost V 7 bases and J 8 bases; bases outside gene matches: 9. The CDR3 runs 13 residues. The germline gives CDR1 SQVTM, CDR2 ANQGSEA. For the CDR3, the DNA is TGCAGCGCTCTTAGCGGGAGCATGGATGAGCAGTTCTTC. Its translation: CSALSGSMDEQFF.